This TCR beta chain was identified in a study of CXCR3-negative and CXCR3-positive naive CD8 T cells (dated by TCRdb to between 2018 and 2021). Regarding the research as a whole: In total, about 135 million TRB reads were obtained, or roughly 1.5 +/- 0.3 million reads per library. Diversity and physicochemical repertoire analyses covered about a dozen donors pooled from two independent experiments. TRBV-TRBJ cluster analysis included naive subsets from about 5 donors and memory cells from 3 donors.

For each CD8+ T cell subset, flow sorting was done in triplicate, and about 300,000 cells per subset went directly into RLT lysis buffer. Naive CD8+ T cells were defined stringently as CD45RO-CCR7+CD27+CD95- to exclude memory contaminants. Standard density gradient centrifugation was used to isolate peripheral blood mononuclear cells from buffy coats. Naive CXCR3-negative and CXCR3-positive CD8+ T cells were flow-sorted using a FACSAria III. Total RNA was extracted from sorted cells with an RNeasy Mini Kit. Study-level results and caveats: CXCR3 expression partially decreased after cryopreservation, so most assays used freshly isolated PBMCs. Both naive subsets had comparably high repertoire diversity, while memory CD8+ T cells had much lower repertoire diversity. Compared with CXCR3-negative naive cells, CXCR3-positive naive cells had TRB CDR3s with higher hydrophobicity (lower Kidera factor 4), lower energy, and higher strength and volume indices. Within the same donor, TRBV-TRBJ usage looked similar between naive CXCR3-negative and CXCR3-positive cells, but memory cells had distinct patterns. Surface CD5, linked to self-reactivity in mice, was comparable between naive subsets; TCR interaction strength was therefore also inferred from TRB CDR3 physicochemical properties.

Points on this clonotype: No cognate antigen has been identified for it.

Counted from cysteine to phenylalanine, this CDR3 has 15 amino acids. The nucleotide record is missing. CDR1 SEHNR and CDR2 FQNEAQ were looked up in the germline V gene (reference sequence). For sequencing, a NextSeq 550 was employed. The Human TCR Profiling Kit (MiLaboratory) was used to prepare UMI-labeled 5' RACE TRB cDNA libraries. cDNA synthesis used the entire amount of extracted RNA, and PCR amplification then used the entire amount of cDNA produced. Libraries were prepared in parallel using an identical number of PCR cycles. The source study handled its data this way. MIGEC and MiXCR extracted about 57,000 +/- 9,900 unique UMI-labeled TRB cDNA molecules per library, requiring at least two reads per UMI. An average of roughly 40,000 +/- 10,000 functional in-frame TRB CDR3 nucleotide clonotypes without stop codons was found per library. After downsampling to 5000 UMI-labeled TRB molecules per sample, diversity metrics, including normalized Shannon-Wiener and Chao1, were computed in VDJtools. VDJtools was used to calculate clonotype-size-weighted physicochemical properties of the central five CDR3 residues, namely interaction energy, strength, volume and Kidera factor 4. TCRdb reprocessed the reads and assigns one entry to each CDR3 protein sequence, leaving out DNA. The V and J calls, along with clone size, are taken from TCRdb and not from the paper's own processing. The sample table records approximately 100,000 distinct CDR3 sequences. The ten largest clones capture 0.95% to 1.4% of the sample.

The rearrangement joined TRBV7-9 to TRBJ2-7; TCRdb reports TRBD1, a call that lacks DNA to check it against. The sequencing sample was made of naive CXCR3+ CD8+ T cells from blood. The sample's cell subset or site label is to be understood as: CD45RO-CCR7+CD27+CD95- naive CD8+ T cells expressing CXCR3 (TNR3+). The TCR was taken from a human donor in good health. Some clones in this sample may be carry-over from other donors' samples. Here the CDR3 is given as CASSLPRQGAYEQYF.